This T cell receptor (beta chain) was sequenced during a study of human T cells and chemical hapten exposure. TCRdb analysed the RACE reads with MiXCR anew, one entry per CDR3 protein. The repertoire includes about 140,000 distinct CDR3 sequences, approximately 10% of them detected once, and around 1.4% sits in the top ten. This clonotype has just a few counts. Noted time point: patch test 2, 6 weeks after DPC sensitization. Treatment noted: therapeutic diphenylcyclopropenone sensitization with weekly scalp DPC. V was cut by 4 bases and J by 4 bases, with 14 bases left in between. Germline values: CDR1 SNHLY, CDR2 FYNNEI. The CDR3 totals 15 residues.

This TCR was sampled from a woman between 45 and 65 years old with alopecia areata. Some clones in this sample may be carry-over from other donors' samples. This rearrangement joins TRBV2 to TRBJ1-3; maybe TRBD1 (5 bases). Specimen: whole blood, collected in connection with sensitization to the hapten diphenylcyclopropenone (DPC). This chain's CDR3 is CASSGESRGGNTIYF. CDR3 DNA: TGTGCCAGCAGTGGTGAAAGCCGGGGCGGAAACACCATATATTTT.